This T cell receptor (beta chain) was identified in a study of early T cells in non-severe SARS-CoV-2 infection (dated by TCRdb to the early 2020s). In terms of the full investigation: TCR sequencing used bulk RNA from unsorted whole blood, so alpha and beta chains could not be paired.

The CDR3 has 13 amino acids, counting the end cysteine and phenylalanine. Only the CDR3 DNA stays, 39 bases, in frame from base 1. The germline V gene encodes CDR1 MDHEN and CDR2 SYDVKM. V drops 5 bases and J drops 5 bases, leaving 7 bases in between. Set within a cohort of healthcare workers in London, UK, this nested case-control study involved weekly PCR testing of nasopharyngeal swabs along with blood sampling. Healthcare workers were enrolled in the week of the UK lockdown, from 23 to 31 March 2020, and were followed every week for up to roughly 15 weeks. This clonotype was found many times. Its target antigen remains unknown. No quality values exist for individual bases; no much larger clone is one base distant. Library generation was performed with 5' RACE. Sequencer: NextSeq 500. In the TCR library protocol, unique molecular identifiers were attached to individual cDNA molecules to correct for PCR bias and sequencing error. Sequencing covered both TCR alpha and beta chains, and within each sample the abundances of alpha and beta sequences were tightly co-correlated. Per the authors' processing: Decombinator V4 was used to annotate the V gene, J gene and CDR3 of the TCR sequences. TCRs were defined as expanded if a significant change between any two time points was detected under a Poisson model with p below 0.0001. TCR abundances were normalised to the total number of TCRs sequenced in each sample and reported as counts per million. TRAV1-2 paired with TRAJ12, TRAJ20 or TRAJ33 defined MAIT TCRs, while TRAV10 paired with TRAJ18 defined iNKT TCRs. A search of VDJdb, accessed on 1 November 2021, was run for TCRs annotated to CMV, EBV and SARS-CoV-2, with TCRs annotated for multiple antigens excluded. TCRdb cleaned the public reads at Q25 with fastp, built clones with MiXCR and kept in-frame beta chains. Each record represents a unique CDR3 protein, reported with the most common genes and DNA among its rows. TCRdb's processing, not the authors' own work, is the source of the V and J calls. Here the sample has about 19,000 distinct CDR3 sequences; under 7.5% occur a single time. The ten top clones hold 6.3% of the sample.

Findings and caveats that apply to the study as a whole: VDJdb matching was skewed toward anti-spike CD8 responses, so virus-specific expansions were likely underestimated and private and CD4 specificities were missed.

The chain is made from TRBV28 and TRBJ1-6; the D gene identity is not certain. The sequence was obtained from an adult who was a healthcare worker with PCR-confirmed SARS-CoV-2 infection or an uninfected control (not recorded which). Sample: whole blood. The CDR3 here reads CASSPPHNSPLHF. The nucleotide sequence is given as TGTGCCAGCAGTCCCCCCCATAATTCACCCCTCCACTTT.